A single sample is the source of the 2 T cell receptor beta chains below, sequenced in a study of cytomegalovirus exposure and HLA in healthy donors. PCR was performed using 60 Vbeta and 13 Jbeta primers. Sequenced by immunoSEQ multiplex PCR; TCRdb stores in-frame clones only, minus some. The table records under 80,000 clones, about 69% of them present only once. Source material: PBMCs. The receptors here all came from a woman younger than 45 in good health and CMV-seronegative.

The chain employs TRBV7-6 and TRBJ2-3; D possibly corresponds to TRBD2 (7 bases). The V gene lost 2 bases and the J gene lost 3 bases, with 21 bases spanning the gap. CDR1 and CDR2 (germline): SGHVS, FNYEAQ. The CDR3 runs 18 residues. CDR3 loop: CASSLRGGIVGVTDTQYF. The DNA of the CDR3 is TGTGCCAGCAGCTTAAGGGGGGGGATAGTAGGAGTGACAGATACGCAGTATTTT.

This clone was seen once. The chain links TRBV29-1 to TRBJ1-6, with D hard to call. The CDR3 extends over 13 amino acids. Germline V CDR1 and CDR2: SQVTM, ANQGSEA. The germline V and J ends were trimmed by 7 bases and 6 bases, with 13 bases remaining between them. CDR3 in amino acids: CSGSFGGNSPLHF. CDR3 DNA: TGCAGCGGCTCCTTCGGTGGTAATTCACCCCTCCACTTT.